Presented here are 31 T cell receptor beta chains from one specimen sequenced in a study of blood T cells in healthy people across ages. Through a sample-barcoded 5' primer and a J-beta primer mix, a second PCR was run for about 6 to 11 cycles. TCRdb independently ran MiXCR on the 5' RACE reads; one entry per CDR3 protein. The table has about 1.4 million distinct CDR3 sequences, 45% to 70% seen once; the top ten hold 6.7%. The sample was blood. These receptors originate from a man younger than 30 in good health.

This chain uses TRBV4-3 with TRBJ1-4; D call uncertain. CDR1 and CDR2 (germline): LGHNA, YSLEER. Trimming left V 0 bases short and J 7 bases short, with 15 bases between. The CDR3 length is 16 residues. The CDR3 sequence: CASSQDLSGHSEKLFF. The CDR3, as DNA: TGCGCCAGCAGCCAAGACCTATCCGGGCATTCTGAAAAACTGTTTTTT.

This clonotype has only a few counts. The chain carries TRBV29-1 and TRBJ2-7; TRBD2 might be the D (6 bases). V dropped 2 bases and J dropped 3 bases, with 20 bases sitting between them. The CDR3 covers 16 residues. Germline lookup yields CDR1 SQVTM and CDR2 ANQGSEA. The chain's CDR3 is CSVESTSSNLIYEQYF. CDR3 nucleotide sequence: TGCAGCGTTGAAAGTACTAGCTCCAACCTGATCTACGAGCAGTACTTC.

The table lists this clonotype with a count of one. J is TRBJ1-2 and V is TRBV25-1; D ambiguous. The CDR3 consists of 14 residues. Germline CDR1 is MGHDK and CDR2 is SYGVNS. With 5 bases removed from V and 6 bases from J, the gap between germline ends came to 16 bases. The CDR3 loop reads CASSPWEELDGYTF. CDR3 bases: TGTGCCAGCAGTCCCTGGGAGGAGTTGGATGGCTACACCTTC.

The gene calls are TRBV6-2 or TRBV6-3 and TRBJ2-3; 9 bases line up with TRBD2. The trim removed 0 bases at V and 1 base at J, leaving 5 bases unmatched. Per germline, CDR1 MNHEY and CDR2 SVGEGT. The CDR3 extends over 17 amino acids. Here the CDR3 DNA reads TGTGCCAGCAGTTACTCGTTATTAGCGGGGGGCACAGATACGCAGTATTTT. It specifies CASSYSLLAGGTDTQYF.

The chain recombines TRBV6-2 or TRBV6-3 with TRBJ2-3; D not certain. Trimming pared 7 bases from V and 4 bases from J, leaving 18 bases between. CDR3 length: 15 amino acids. Germline CDR1 is MNHEY and CDR2 is SVGEGT. CDR3 residues: CASKTPLSVSDTQYF. CDR3 DNA sequence: TGTGCCAGCAAAACCCCACTAAGCGTCTCAGATACGCAGTATTTT.

This chain links TRBV5-1 with TRBJ2-3; D is possibly TRBD2 (5 bases). There are 16 residues in the CDR3. V dropped 2 bases and J dropped 2 bases, with 15 bases sitting between them. Per the germline V gene, CDR1 is SGHRS and CDR2 is YFSETQ. Here the CDR3 DNA reads TGCGCCAGCAGCTTTATATGGGAGCCTCCCACAGATACGCAGTATTTT. Its translation: CASSFIWEPPTDTQYF.

The chain combines TRBV5-1 with TRBJ1-1; TRBD1 agrees at 8 bases. Germline assignment: CDR1 SGHRS and CDR2 YFSETQ. J lost 5 bases, V lost 1 base, and 7 bases had no gene match. The CDR3 extends over 15 amino acids. In DNA, the CDR3 is TGCGCCAGCAGCTTGTTGGAGACAGGGGTTACTGAAGCTTTCTTT. This sequence encodes CASSLLETGVTEAFF.

CDR3 protein: CASSLSKRPGELFF. The DNA for the CDR3 is TGTGCCAGCAGTTTATCGAAAAGACCCGGGGAGCTGTTTTTT. The chain links TRBV27 to TRBJ2-2; no definite D call. This CDR3 region has 14 residues. CDR1 MNHEY and CDR2 SMNVEV come from the germline V gene (reference sequence). Trimming took off 0 bases at V and 6 bases at J, with 8 bases between the two ends.

The chain joins TRBV20-1 to TRBJ1-6, with TRBD1 matching over 9 bases. The CDR3 consists of 18 residues. Germline assignment: CDR1 DFQATT and CDR2 SNEGSKA (reference sequence). The V segment lost 6 bases and the J segment 0 bases; nucleotides outside the gene matches: 12. CDR3 DNA: TGCAGTGCGGAGGGGACAGGGACTCAAAGCTCCTATAATTCACCCCTCCACTTT. This sequence encodes CSAEGTGTQSSYNSPLHF.

J is TRBJ2-1 and V is TRBV20-1, with 8 bases fitting TRBD2. CDR1 is DFQATT and CDR2 is SNEGSKA in the germline V gene (reference sequence). Trimming at V came to 0 bases and at J to 4 bases, leaving 8 bases not matched to a gene. The CDR3 runs to 16 residues. The chain's CDR3 is CSARDPGGGRYNEQFF. In DNA form, the CDR3 reads TGCAGTGCTAGAGATCCCGGGGGGGGCCGTTACAATGAGCAGTTCTTC.

The chain recombines TRBV7-9 with TRBJ2-5, with TRBD1 identical over 7 bases. Germline V gene lookup returns CDR1 SEHNR and CDR2 FQNEAQ (reference sequence). Trimming removed 2 bases from V and 7 bases from J; junction bases left unmatched: 7. CDR3 length: 14 residues. This chain's CDR3 is CASSLQGVLGTQYF. DNA of the CDR3: TGTGCCAGCAGCTTACAGGGGGTCCTGGGGACCCAGTACTTC.

This chain uses TRBV28 with TRBJ2-1; maybe TRBD1 (7 bases). Per the germline V gene, CDR1 is MDHEN and CDR2 is SYDVKM. Trimming shortened V by 5 bases and J by 0 bases, and 17 bases separated the two germline ends. This CDR3 comprises 17 residues. The CDR3 sequence is CASSAPQGGSSYNEQFF. The DNA for the CDR3 is TGTGCCAGCAGTGCCCCGCAGGGGGGCAGCTCCTACAATGAGCAGTTCTTC.

The chain links TRBV7-8 to TRBJ2-5, with TRBD2 matching over 11 bases. Germline V gene sequence: CDR1 SGHVS, CDR2 FQNEAQ. V lost 3 bases, J lost 0 bases, and 3 bases stayed unmatched. The CDR3 sequence is 16 residues long. CDR3 protein: CASSLGLAVYQETQYF. The CDR3, as DNA: TGTGCCAGCAGCTTGGGACTAGCGGTGTACCAAGAGACCCAGTACTTC.

This sequence joins TRBV5-1 and TRBJ2-2; no reliable D call. Germline CDR1 reads SGHRS; CDR2 reads YFSETQ. This CDR3 comprises 12 residues. V shed 5 bases and J shed 7 bases, with 9 bases lying between them. The CDR3 loop reads CASRPTVGELFF. In nucleotides, the CDR3 is TGCGCCAGCAGGCCCACGGTCGGGGAGCTGTTTTTT.

The sample holds one count of this clonotype. The V gene is TRBV7-7, the J gene TRBJ2-7, with a possible D match to TRBD1 (5 bases). The V and J ends lost 1 base and 4 bases respectively, with 14 bases between them. Germline V gives CDR1 SSHAT, CDR2 FNYEAQ (reference sequence). The CDR3 has 15 residues. CDR3 coding DNA: TGTGCCAGCAGCTTAGAGCCGACAGAATTTTACGAGCAGTACTTC. Protein product: CASSLEPTEFYEQYF. The whole variable domain, remainder taken from reference TRBV7-7 and TRBJ2-7, is GAGVSQSPRYKVTKRGQDVTLRCDPISSHATLYWYQQALGQGPEFLTYFNYEAQPDKSGLPSDRFSAERPEGSISTLTIQRTEQRDSAMYRCASSLEPTEFYEQYFGPGTRLTVT.

The V and J genes are TRBV29-1 and TRBJ2-2; perhaps TRBD1 as D (6 bases). Between the trimmed V and J ends, which lost 0 bases and 0 bases, there was a span of 14 bases. Germline V gives CDR1 SQVTM, CDR2 ANQGSEA. The CDR3 runs to 17 residues. The CDR3 region is CSVEDLGRGTNTGELFF. CDR3 nucleotides: TGCAGCGTTGAAGATCTTGGAAGGGGGACGAACACCGGGGAGCTGTTTTTT.

The chain has TRBV4-1 and TRBJ2-7, with 10 bases that match TRBD2. CDR1 and CDR2 (germline): MGHRA, YSYEKL. J gave up 3 bases and V 4 bases, and 6 bases lay outside the gene matches. The CDR3 is 15 residues long. In DNA form, the CDR3 reads TGCGCCAGCAGCCGGGAACTAGCGGGACTCTACGAGCAGTACTTC. This gives the protein CASSRELAGLYEQYF.

The chain couples TRBV20-1 to TRBJ1-2; 11 bases line up with TRBD1. Trimming took 5 bases from V and 7 from J; bases not matched to a gene: 9. The length of the CDR3 is 14 residues. Germline V gene data show CDR1 as DFQATT and CDR2 as SNEGSKA (reference sequence). For the CDR3, the DNA is TGCAGTGCTGGAGGACAGGGGGCGAGGGGTGGCTACACCTTC. It yields the protein CSAGGQGARGGYTF.

This sequence joins TRBV11-2 and TRBJ2-3, with D perhaps being TRBD1 or TRBD2 (6 bases each). Trimming left V 1 base short and J 8 bases short, with 10 bases between. Germline V gene lookup returns CDR1 SGHAT and CDR2 FQNNGV. This CDR3 comprises 13 residues. CDR3 bases: TGTGCCAGCAGCTTAGGGGGGGCTTGTACGCAGTATTTT. It specifies CASSLGGACTQYF.

This clonotype was detected a few times. The rearrangement joins TRBV27 to TRBJ2-3, with 7 bases matching TRBD1. V shed 7 bases and J 7 bases; nucleotides not matched to a gene: 8. This CDR3 region has 13 residues. The germline gives CDR1 MNHEY, CDR2 SMNVEV (reference sequence). The CDR3 DNA follows: TGTGCCAGCACCGGACAGGCTCTTCATACGCAGTATTTT. It specifies CASTGQALHTQYF.

CDR3 DNA: TGTGCCAGCAGTGAATGGACAGGGGGGCCGTACAATGAGCAGTTCTTC. Encoded protein: CASSEWTGGPYNEQFF. This chain joins TRBV27 and TRBJ2-1; 10 nucleotides line up with TRBD1. This CDR3 has 16 residues. CDR1 and CDR2 from the germline V gene are MNHEY and SMNVEV (reference sequence). With 5 bases clipped from V and 4 bases from J, the junction kept 8 bases outside the gene matches.

This chain uses TRBV20-1 with TRBJ1-3; the D gene is possibly TRBD1 (6 bases). Looked up from germline, CDR1 is DFQATT and CDR2 is SNEGSKA (reference sequence). The CDR3 extends over 13 amino acids. V lost 6 bases to trimming and J lost 0 bases, with 9 bases between them. CDR3 in amino acids: CSAGQPSGNTIYF. The CDR3 DNA reads as TGCAGTGCCGGACAGCCCTCTGGAAACACCATATATTTT.

This rearrangement joins TRBV27 to TRBJ2-1, with a tentative D call TRBD2 (7 bases). Trimming pared 3 bases from V and 5 bases from J, leaving 17 bases between. The CDR3 extends over 16 amino acids. The germline gives CDR1 MNHEY, CDR2 SMNVEV (reference sequence). The CDR3 DNA sequence: TGTGCCAGCAGTTTCATCGGGGGGCGCGAAGACAATGAGCAGTTCTTC. It yields the protein CASSFIGGREDNEQFF.

This clonotype was seen a few times. CDR3 amino acids: CSVTQSTDTQYF. DNA of the CDR3: TGCAGCGTCACTCAGAGCACAGATACGCAGTATTTT. The gene calls are TRBV29-1 and TRBJ2-3; D not certain. CDR1 and CDR2 (germline): SQVTM, ANQGSEA. Trimming took off 6 bases at V and 0 bases at J, with 7 bases between the two ends. The CDR3 runs to 12 residues.

This clonotype was counted once. The chain uses TRBV3-1 and TRBJ2-1; no firm D call. Looked up from germline, CDR1 is LGHDT and CDR2 is YNNKEL (reference sequence). The CDR3 runs to 11 residues. V was cut by 5 bases and J by 7 bases, with 6 bases left in between. CDR3 in amino acids: CASSMENEQFF. DNA for the CDR3: TGTGCCAGCAGCATGGAGAATGAGCAGTTCTTC.

The chain couples TRBV27 to TRBJ2-7; 8 bases align to TRBD1. TRBJ2-4 matches the DNA end more closely, so the J call is doubtful. Germline loops: CDR1 MNHEY, CDR2 SMNVEV (reference sequence). This CDR3 has 15 residues. CDR3 in amino acids: CASRPAGGARNIQYF. The CDR3 nucleotides are TGTGCCAGCAGACCGGCAGGGGGCGCGAGAAACATTCAGTACTTC.

This clonotype was seen a few times. This rearrangement joins TRBV20-1 to TRBJ2-1; possibly TRBD1 for D (5 bases). V was shortened by 5 bases and J by 7 bases, with 9 bases between the two germline ends. The CDR3 covers 11 residues. Per germline, CDR1 DFQATT and CDR2 SNEGSKA (reference sequence). CDR3 nucleotides: TGCAGTGCTCAGCAGGGTAATGAGCAGTTCTTC. Its protein product is CSAQQGNEQFF.

This chain links TRBV20-1 with TRBJ2-3; 7 bases are shared with TRBD2. V was pared by 6 bases and J by 11 bases, with 8 bases of the junction left unmatched. Germline CDR1 DFQATT, CDR2 SNEGSKA (reference sequence). The CDR3 covers 11 residues. CDR3 in DNA: TGCAGTGCCGGGGGGACGAGGGGGCAGTATTTT. This sequence encodes CSAGGTRGQYF.

With regard to this clonotype: Its ends do not fully match the called genes, so a read error is possible. The V gene is TRBV12-3 or TRBV12-4, the J gene TRBJ2-7; tentative D call: TRBD2 (6 bases). The CDR3 totals 15 residues. CDR3 protein: CAGSLRRDPNYEQYF. In DNA form, the CDR3 reads TGTGCCGGCAGTTTACGGAGGGACCCCAACTACGAGCAGTACTTC.

A few counts support this clonotype. The chain recombines TRBV2 with TRBJ2-7; 7 bases fit TRBD1. The trim removed 8 bases at V and 5 bases at J, leaving 6 bases unmatched. In germline, CDR1 is SNHLY, CDR2 FYNNEI. This CDR3 contains 12 residues. The CDR3 loop is CASVATGDEQYF. CDR3 DNA sequence: TGTGCCAGCGTCGCCACAGGGGACGAGCAGTACTTC.

This chain joins TRBV2 and TRBJ2-1; 9 positions match TRBD2. The CDR3 length is 15 residues. V was clipped by 7 bases and J by 7 bases; unmatched bases: 11. Germline V CDR1 and CDR2: SNHLY, FYNNEI. CDR3 DNA sequence: TGTGCCAGCAAATGGCGTAGCGGGGGTAGGAATGAGCAGTTCTTC. Residues: CASKWRSGGRNEQFF. Variable domain in full (rest from reference TRBV2 and TRBJ2-1): EPEVTQTPSHQVTQMGQEVILRCVPISNHLYFYWYRQILGQKVEFLVSFYNNEISEKSEIFDDQFSVERPDGSNFTLKIRSTKLEDSAMYFCASKWRSGGRNEQFFGPGTRLTVL.